The 17 T cell receptor beta chains below all came from one sample that was sequenced in a study of T cell changes during pregnancy in multiple sclerosis. TCRdb's table, derived via immunoSEQ multiplex PCR, lists solely in-frame clones and lacks some. The sample gives more than 50,000 clones, about 90% of which show up once; just under 0.5% is in the top ten. The sequenced sample was CD4+ T cells from peripheral blood mononuclear cells, obtained after pregnancy. Receptors were obtained from a female donor in good health, enrolled as a control in a pregnancy study.

This clone was seen only once. J is TRBJ1-5 and V is TRBV5-4; tentative D call: TRBD1 (6 bases). Germline CDR1 SGHNT, CDR2 YYREEE (reference sequence). Trimming cost V 4 bases and J 7 bases, with 15 bases left between them. There are 14 residues in the CDR3. CDR3 sequence: CASSLQGSRQPQHF. CDR3 coding DNA: TGTGCCAGCAGCCTACAGGGTTCCCGGCAGCCCCAGCATTTT.

This chain's CDR3 is CAWSGGLSNQPQHF. CDR3 coding DNA: TGTGCCTGGAGTGGAGGGCTGAGCAATCAGCCCCAGCATTTT. This rearrangement joins TRBV30 to TRBJ1-5; D is unclear. The germline V and J ends were trimmed by 1 base and 1 base, with 8 bases remaining between them. Germline CDR1 and CDR2: GTSNPN and SVGIG (reference sequence). The CDR3 spans 14 residues.

Only one count was recorded for this clone. This chain connects TRBV7-2 to TRBJ2-1; the match to TRBD2 covers 8 bases. J lost 7 bases, V lost 2 bases, and 10 bases had no gene match. Germline-derived CDR1 and CDR2 are SGHTA and FQGNSA. This CDR3 spans 16 amino acids. Here the CDR3 reads CASSLSGGLPVNEQFF. In DNA, the CDR3 is TGTGCCAGCAGCTTAAGCGGGGGACTGCCGGTTAATGAGCAGTTCTTC.

This clone was seen just once. The rearrangement uses TRBV20-1 and TRBJ2-1; D is undetermined. The CDR3 is 11 residues long. CDR1 and CDR2 from the germline V gene are DFQATT and SNEGSKA (reference sequence). Trimming left V 3 bases short and J 5 bases short, with 5 bases between. CDR3 DNA sequence: TGCAGTGCTAGGAGCAACAATGAGCAGTTCTTC. This encodes CSARSNNEQFF.

The V call is TRBV5-1, the J call TRBJ2-5; a possible D gene is TRBD1 (5 bases). Germline-derived CDR1 and CDR2 are SGHRS and YFSETQ. The CDR3 runs to 15 residues. V lost 2 bases to trimming and J lost 7 bases, with 18 bases between them. DNA for the CDR3: TGCGCCAGCAGCTTTGGGCAGGGCCCGTACGCGACCCAGTACTTC. Residues: CASSFGQGPYATQYF.

The rearrangement uses TRBV5-1 and TRBJ2-7; 11 bases line up with TRBD2. V lost 8 bases to trimming and J lost 3 bases; unmatched junction nucleotides: 19. The CDR3 spans 18 residues. CDR1 is SGHRS, CDR2 YFSETQ, per germline. The CDR3 reads CASDSGGSGTSGIYEQYF. The CDR3 DNA is TGCGCCAGTGACAGTGGGGGAAGCGGGACTAGCGGAATCTACGAGCAGTACTTC.

The chain has TRBV6-6 and TRBJ2-7; TRBD2 matches 8 bases. J gave up 0 bases and V 6 bases, and 4 bases lay outside the gene matches. Germline CDR1 and CDR2: MNHNY and SVGAGI (reference sequence). The CDR3 is made up of 14 amino acids. The CDR3 is CASSPGGFSYEQYF. The CDR3 bases are TGTGCCAGCAGCCCGGGGGGGTTCTCCTACGAGCAGTACTTC.

The chain's CDR3 is CASSYSFRVNTEAFF. CDR3 sequence (DNA): TGTGCCAGCAGTTACTCGTTCAGGGTGAACACTGAAGCTTTCTTT. The V and J genes are TRBV6-6 and TRBJ1-1; D might be TRBD1 (5 bases). Germline assignment: CDR1 MNHNY and CDR2 SVGAGI (reference sequence). The CDR3 is 15 residues long. V dropped 0 bases and J dropped 0 bases, with 8 bases sitting between them.

V is TRBV19 and J is TRBJ2-1; 8 bases fit TRBD2. The V segment lost 6 bases and the J segment 5 bases; nucleotides outside the gene matches: 9. Germline loops: CDR1 LNHDA, CDR2 SQIVND (reference sequence). The length of the CDR3 is 15 residues. The CDR3 nucleotides are TGTGCCAGTAGCCCACTCGCGGGGGGCCACAATGAGCAGTTCTTC. This codes for CASSPLAGGHNEQFF.

The chain carries TRBV6-5 and TRBJ2-4; 13 bases line up with TRBD2. Germline V gives CDR1 MNHEY, CDR2 SVGAGI. The CDR3 spans 16 residues. V shed 2 bases, J shed 7 bases, and the junction held 5 bases outside the gene matches. This chain's CDR3 is CASSYLTSGGHNIQYF. CDR3 nucleotides: TGTGCCAGCAGTTACCTGACTAGCGGGGGGCACAACATTCAGTACTTC.

This clone was seen once. This chain links TRBV5-1 with TRBJ2-1, with D possibly being TRBD1 (6 bases). This CDR3 is built from 16 residues. Germline V gene lookup returns CDR1 SGHRS and CDR2 YFSETQ. Trimming took off 4 bases at V and 0 bases at J, with 14 bases between the two ends. The CDR3 DNA sequence: TGCGCCAGCAGCCCTGCTGGGGGCCCCTCCTACAATGAGCAGTTCTTC. As protein: CASSPAGGPSYNEQFF.

V gene TRBV2 combines with J gene TRBJ2-2; D remains ambiguous. Germline V gene sequence: CDR1 SNHLY, CDR2 FYNNEI. With 2 bases removed from V and 5 bases from J, the gap between germline ends came to 9 bases. The CDR3 has 14 residues. This CDR3 reads CASSEIVQTGELFF. CDR3 DNA: TGTGCCAGCAGTGAAATCGTACAGACCGGGGAGCTGTTTTTT. Full variable domain (remainder filled in from reference TRBV2 and TRBJ2-2): EPEVTQTPSHQVTQMGQEVILRCVPISNHLYFYWYRQILGQKVEFLVSFYNNEISEKSEIFDDQFSVERPDGSNFTLKIRSTKLEDSAMYFCASSEIVQTGELFFGEGSRLTVL.

By sample share, this clone is medium-sized (0.01 to 0.1%). V gene TRBV19 combines with J gene TRBJ1-6; TRBD1 agrees at 8 bases. The CDR3 loop spans 14 amino acids. Germline CDR1 and CDR2: LNHDA and SQIVND (reference sequence). V gave up 6 bases and J gave up 6 bases; unmatched junction bases: 4. CDR3 protein: CASSPDRGNSPLHF. The CDR3 region has the DNA TGTGCCAGTAGCCCTGACAGGGGTAATTCACCCCTCCACTTT.

The table lists this clone with a few counts. The rearrangement joins TRBV30 to TRBJ1-1; 10 bases fit TRBD1. Germline CDR1 reads GTSNPN; CDR2 reads SVGIG (reference sequence). V gave up 3 bases and J gave up 4 bases; unmatched junction bases: 5. The CDR3 contains 14 residues. The CDR3 region has the DNA TGTGCCTGGAGGACGAGGACAGGGGGCACTGAAGCTTTCTTT. It is translated as CAWRTRTGGTEAFF. The complete variable domain, with remaining parts taken from reference TRBV30 and TRBJ1-1, reads SQTIHQWPATLVQPVGSPLSLECTVEGTSNPNLYWYRQAAGRGLQLLFYSVGIGQISSEVPQNLSASRPQDRQFILSSKKLLLSDSGFYLCAWRTRTGGTEAFFGQGTRLTVV.

On this clone itself: Its ends do not fully match the called genes, so a read error is possible. The J gene is TRBJ1-2, the V gene TRBV4-2; unclear D gene. Germline V gives CDR1 LGHNA, CDR2 YNFKEQ. The CDR3 covers 12 residues. CDR3 in amino acids: CASSQGVRGYTF. Here the CDR3 DNA reads TGTGCCAGCAGTCAAGGCGTTCGGGGCTACACCTTC.

V and J are TRBV13 and TRBJ2-7; TRBD2 might be the D (6 bases). V dropped 5 bases and J dropped 3 bases, with 17 bases sitting between them. The CDR3 is 15 amino acids. The germline CDR1 and CDR2 sequences are PRHDT and FYEKMQ (reference sequence). The CDR3 DNA is TGTGCCAGCAGCCCGGAGGGGTCTTTTGGCTACGAGCAGTACTTC. Its protein product is CASSPEGSFGYEQYF.

The gene calls are TRBV5-6 and TRBJ1-2; D is perhaps TRBD1 (5 bases). Germline V gene lookup returns CDR1 SGHDT and CDR2 YYEEEE. V was clipped by 5 bases and J by 7 bases, with 18 bases between them. This CDR3 has 14 residues. Here the CDR3 reads CASSSISRDFGYTF. The CDR3 DNA is TGTGCCAGCAGTTCAATTTCCAGGGACTTTGGCTACACCTTC. Variable domain in full (rest from reference TRBV5-6 and TRBJ1-2): DAGVTQSPTHLIKTRGQQVTLRCSPKSGHDTVSWYQQALGQGPQFIFQYYEEEERQRGNFPDRFSGHQFPNYSSELNVNALLLGDSALYLCASSSISRDFGYTFGSGTRLTVV.